This TCR beta chain was obtained from a study of CD8+ T cells in alopecia areata listed by TCRdb under 2018. About the full investigation: The study used high-throughput TCRbeta sequencing to examine T cell clonal expansion in alopecia areata, in both the C3H/HeJ mouse model and human patients. RNA came from the PAXgene miRNA kit for fixed scalp, the miRNeasy kit for PBMCs, and the RNeasy kit for mouse skin. Clonality in the scalp was compared among normal scalp (n=4), patchy alopecia areata scalp (n=8), and alopecia totalis/universalis scalp (n=8). Scalp tissue and sorted CD4+ and CD8+ peripheral blood T cells from patchy and totalis/universalis alopecia areata patients and from healthy controls were covered by human TCRbeta sequencing. Amplification of TCRbeta CDR3 regions was done by immunoSEQ multiplex PCR using 35 Vbeta forward primers and 13 Jbeta reverse primers. Broader findings and caveats from the paper: Unlike mouse skin, where gammadelta T cells dominate, normal human skin contains resident alphabeta T cells that get sequenced too, which complicates analysis of the scalp TCR repertoire. Compared with normal scalp, lesional scalp had higher clonality and more expanded CD8+ clones, particularly in alopecia totalis/universalis, a pattern that suggests antigenic drive. Shared TCR sequences between patients were less evident than in mice, which may be partly attributable to HLA diversity in the patient population.

From alopecia areata patients, peripheral blood was collected along with lesional scalp punch biopsies. PBMCs were isolated by density centrifugation and stained for CD3, CD4 and CD8, after which CD4+ and CD8+ T cells were sorted on a FACSAria. Alopecia areata patients who were not treated were recruited through a multicenter biomarker study. Blood CD8+ T cells from a handful of biomarker-study patients were further sorted into NKG2D-low and NKG2D-high fractions. On this clone itself: There is no known antigen for this receptor. Base qualities were left out, and no much larger clone turns up one base away.

From a lookup of the germline V gene, CDR1 and CDR2 are SQVTM and ANQGSEA. Deletion took 6 bases off V and 2 bases off J, with a span of 20 bases between the germline ends. The CDR3, from cysteine to phenylalanine, totals 15 residues. Only the CDR3 part of the read is kept: 45 bases, read in frame from the first base. Library method: the immunoSEQ multiplex PCR assay. RNA was extracted from all samples and reverse transcribed into cDNA as template for TCR sequencing. SuperScript III was used to make first-strand cDNA, primed with a 2:1 mix of oligo-dT and random hexamers. A synthetic immune receptor repertoire was used to gauge amplification bias, and whatever bias remained was removed computationally. The source study handled its data this way. Raw reads were preprocessed to remove errors, and CDR3 was defined according to IMGT conventions as the region from the conserved cysteine to phenylalanine. Clonality was calculated as 1 minus Shannon entropy normalized by log2 of the number of productive unique TCRs. CD4 or CD8 identity of scalp clones was inferred by cross-referencing scalp TCRbeta sequences with sorted blood CD4 and CD8 repertoires. This is the immuneACCESS table as TCRdb keeps it, with only in-frame sequences that have V and J called. A part of the clones is gone; compared with another copy, unresolved V genes explain less than half, and the rest is unexplained. Clone size and the V and J calls come from that table; the DNA yielded D and trimming. The table for this sample lists fewer than 40,000 clones; around 62% of them were counted only once. The ten biggest clones cover more than 15% of the sample.

The chain is encoded by TRBV29-1 joined to TRBJ2-7, with TRBD2 as a weak D call on 5 bases. Sample: NKG2D-high CD8+ T cells sorted from blood. The sample's cell subset or site label, in plain terms: sorted CD8+ NKG2D-high blood T cells. The clonotype was recovered from a human donor with alopecia areata. The CDR3 loop reads CSVSGSGLLPYEQYF. The sequence in DNA is TGCAGCGTATCCGGCTCGGGGTTGCTCCCCTACGAGCAGTACTTC.